The subject of this entry is one TCR beta chain. From germline, CDR1 is SGHRS and CDR2 YFSETQ. The length of the CDR3 is 17 residues. V was clipped by 3 bases and J by 6 bases, with 22 bases between them. This sample stems from a study of PD-1 blockade in classical Hodgkin lymphoma. The time point was: newly diagnosed, previously untreated cHL patient sample. The data were produced by immunoSEQ multiplex PCR, yet TCRdb's version contains in-frame clones alone and is incomplete. The sample has 25,000 to 30,000 clones; 80% to 95% are singletons. Sequenced material: peripheral blood mononuclear cells (PBMCs). This chain uses TRBV5-1 with TRBJ2-1; TRBD2 might be the D (5 bases). The receptor comes from a human donor with classical Hodgkin lymphoma. The CDR3 region has the DNA TGCGCCAGCAGCTATACACCTGCCGAGGGCCGAGGCAATGAGCAGTTCTTC. Its translation: CASSYTPAEGRGNEQFF. Combining the CDR3 with reference TRBV5-1 and TRBJ2-1 gives the whole variable domain KAGVTQTPRYLIKTRGQQVTLSCSPISGHRSVSWYQQTPGQGLQFLFEYFSETQRNKGNFPGRFSGRQFSNSRSEMNVSTLELGDSALYLCASSYTPAEGRGNEQFFGPGTRLTVL.